The 32 T cell receptor beta chains presented below share a single source sample, sequenced in a study of blood T cell repertoires in COVID-19 (dated by TCRdb to 2018 to 2021). To prepare the library, the immunoSEQ multiplex PCR assay was applied. The table was pulled from immuneACCESS by TCRdb, which kept in-frame rearrangements only. Such tables lose some clones; where checked, under half of the loss comes from unresolved V genes, and the rest has no known cause. The sample table records about 270,000 clones; approximately 86% of these occur just once. The ten largest clones capture about 8.8% of the sample. Sequencing used peripheral blood. The receptors were sampled from a man aged 35 to 55 with active or convalescent COVID-19.

The V and J genes are TRBV7-2 and TRBJ2-3; TRBD2 matches at 7 bases. The J segment lost 4 bases and the V segment lost 3 bases, leaving 4 bases of the junction unmatched. There are 14 residues in the CDR3. Per the germline V gene, CDR1 is SGHTA and CDR2 is FQGNSA. CDR3 nucleotide sequence: TGTGCCAGCAGCTTTAGCGGGCCCCCAGATACGCAGTATTTT. Its translation: CASSFSGPPDTQYF.

The CDR3 loop is CASARLAEQFF. CDR3 nucleotide sequence: TGTGCCAGCGCTCGACTAGCTGAGCAGTTCTTC. This chain uses TRBV25-1 with TRBJ2-1; 7 nucleotides agree with TRBD2. CDR1 MGHDK and CDR2 SYGVNS come from the germline V gene. The CDR3 is made up of 11 amino acids. V was pared by 8 bases and J by 9 bases, with 4 bases of the junction left unmatched.

V is TRBV19 and J is TRBJ1-1, with D possibly TRBD1 on 6 matching bases. CDR1 and CDR2 (germline): LNHDA, SQIVND (reference sequence). With 2 bases removed from V and 1 base from J, the gap between germline ends came to 14 bases. The CDR3 covers 16 residues. DNA of the CDR3: TGTGCCAGTAGTATAAGCGCAGGGGTGGAGAACACTGAAGCTTTCTTT. It is translated as CASSISAGVENTEAFF.

The V gene is TRBV30, the J gene TRBJ1-5; TRBD1 agrees at 7 bases. J lost 5 bases, V lost 2 bases, and 12 bases had no gene match. The CDR3 totals 16 residues. Looked up from germline, CDR1 is GTSNPN and CDR2 is SVGIG (reference sequence). CDR3 DNA: TGTGCCTGGAGTCCAAGGACAGGTGTGGGCGATCAGCCCCAGCATTTT. It yields the protein CAWSPRTGVGDQPQHF. Full variable domain (rest looked up from reference TRBV30 and TRBJ1-5): SQTIHQWPATLVQPVGSPLSLECTVEGTSNPNLYWYRQAAGRGLQLLFYSVGIGQISSEVPQNLSASRPQDRQFILSSKKLLLSDSGFYLCAWSPRTGVGDQPQHFGDGTRLSIL.

This chain connects TRBV28 to TRBJ1-1; no clear D. V gave up 5 bases and J gave up 5 bases, with 15 bases separating them. The V gene's germline CDR1 is MDHEN and CDR2 SYDVKM. The CDR3 is 14 residues long. The DNA of the CDR3 is TGTGCCAGCAGTCAGAGGGCGGTGCGGACTGAAGCTTTCTTT. Translated, it gives CASSQRAVRTEAFF.

The chain links TRBV10-1 to TRBJ2-5; perhaps TRBD1 as D (5 bases). Germline CDR1 and CDR2: WNHNN and SYGVQD (reference sequence). Trimming removed 6 bases at V and 0 bases at J, with 14 bases between. The CDR3 runs to 15 residues. The CDR3 sequence is CASRKKAGNQETQYF. Written as DNA, the CDR3 is TGCGCCAGCAGAAAGAAGGCAGGGAACCAAGAGACCCAGTACTTC.

The chain is built from TRBV12-3 or TRBV12-4 and TRBJ2-1; D unresolved. This CDR3 spans 12 amino acids. The V gene lost 1 base and the J gene lost 9 bases, with 7 bases spanning the gap. The CDR3 bases are TGTGCCAGCAGTTTAGTGGCGGTTGAGCAGTTCTTC. Amino acid sequence: CASSLVAVEQFF.

This chain connects TRBV12-5 to TRBJ1-5; D is uncertain. The V gene's germline CDR1 is LGHNT and CDR2 FRNRAP. Trimming stripped 1 base from V and 9 bases from J, with 13 bases between. CDR3 length equals 14 residues. This chain's CDR3 is CASGLAVDSGPQHF. Written as DNA, the CDR3 is TGTGCTAGTGGTTTGGCCGTAGACTCGGGGCCCCAGCATTTT.

This chain uses TRBV27 with TRBJ1-4; no reliable D call. Germline assignment: CDR1 MNHEY and CDR2 SMNVEV (reference sequence). Trimming shortened V by 5 bases and J by 5 bases, and 12 bases separated the two germline ends. CDR3 length: 14 residues. This chain's CDR3 is CASSQPGANEKLFF. As DNA, the CDR3 is TGTGCCAGCAGTCAACCAGGCGCCAATGAAAAACTGTTTTTT.

This chain links TRBV6-4 with TRBJ2-7; perhaps TRBD2 as D (5 bases). Germline values: CDR1 MRHNA, CDR2 SNTAGT. This CDR3 is 13 amino acids long. Trimming took 3 bases from V and 7 from J, leaving 13 bases between them. The CDR3 DNA is TGTGCCAGCAGTGAGGCGGGCTCCGGGGAGCAGTACTTC. It specifies CASSEAGSGEQYF.

The CDR3 protein is CASSPGENSPLHF. CDR3 in DNA: TGTGCCAGCTCACCAGGGGAGAATTCACCCCTCCACTTT. The chain couples TRBV18 to TRBJ1-6; D gene unclear. Trimming pared 2 bases from V and 7 bases from J, leaving 6 bases between. CDR3 length: 13 residues. The germline V gene encodes CDR1 KGHSH and CDR2 LQKENI.

This clone was seen only a few times. The J gene is TRBJ1-5, the V gene TRBV12-3 or TRBV12-4; 7 positions match TRBD1. CDR3 length: 13 amino acids. Losses at the gene ends were 6 bases for V and 2 bases for J; bases not matched to a gene: 1. As DNA, the CDR3 is TGTGCCAGCAGCGACAGGGGCAATCAGCCCCAGCATTTT. Protein sequence: CASSDRGNQPQHF.

The CDR3 region has the DNA TGTGCCAGCAGTGTTAACCCCGGGACACTCGGGGATGAGCAGTTCTTC. Amino acid sequence: CASSVNPGTLGDEQFF. The chain carries TRBV6-4 and TRBJ2-1; tentatively, D is TRBD1 (6 bases). This CDR3 region has 16 residues. Germline CDR1 and CDR2: MRHNA and SNTAGT. V lost 4 bases and J 8 bases, leaving 21 bases between the germline ends.

J is TRBJ1-3 and V is TRBV5-6, with a weak D call TRBD1 (6 bases). Germline V gene data show CDR1 as SGHDT and CDR2 as YYEEEE. V was trimmed by 8 bases and J by 6 bases, leaving 15 bases between them. This CDR3 has 13 amino acids. The DNA for the CDR3 is TGTGCCAGGAAGGGGGTACAGGTAAACACCATATATTTT. Its translation is CARKGVQVNTIYF.

The chain recombines TRBV5-1 with TRBJ1-6; 10 bases are a match to TRBD1. In germline, CDR1 is SGHRS, CDR2 YFSETQ. V dropped 4 bases and J dropped 10; count of bases not matched to a gene: 5. The CDR3 runs 14 residues. CDR3 nucleotide sequence: TGCGCCAGCAGCACAGGACAGGGGGAATCACCCCTCCACTTT. It translates to CASSTGQGESPLHF. The full variable domain, in which reference TRBV5-1 and TRBJ1-6 provide the parts outside the CDR3, is KAGVTQTPRYLIKTRGQQVTLSCSPISGHRSVSWYQQTPGQGLQFLFEYFSETQRNKGNFPGRFSGRQFSNSRSEMNVSTLELGDSALYLCASSTGQGESPLHFGNGTRLTVT.

The rearrangement links TRBV6-5 to TRBJ1-5; D perhaps matches TRBD1 (6 bases). The CDR3 is 14 residues long. Germline-derived CDR1 and CDR2 are MNHEY and SVGAGI. V lost 7 bases and J 7 bases, leaving 17 bases between the germline ends. CDR3 sequence: CASMVGQSGQPQHF. The CDR3 DNA reads as TGTGCCAGCATGGTTGGACAGTCGGGACAGCCCCAGCATTTT.

The chain links TRBV19 to TRBJ1-4; D unresolved. The ends were cut back, 7 bases at V and 4 bases at J, with 13 bases in the middle. The CDR3 extends over 14 amino acids. Germline lookup yields CDR1 LNHDA and CDR2 SQIVND (reference sequence). CDR3: CASTPEGFNEKLFF. CDR3 in DNA: TGTGCCAGTACCCCCGAGGGTTTTAATGAAAAACTGTTTTTT.

The V call is TRBV11-2, the J call TRBJ2-7; TRBD1 matches 8 bases. Trimming removed 1 base from V and 4 bases from J; junction bases left unmatched: 9. CDR1 and CDR2 from the germline V gene are SGHAT and FQNNGV. The CDR3 runs 16 residues. CDR3 in DNA: TGTGCCAGCAGCTTAGGGCAGGGGGCGCGACTATACGAGCAGTACTTC. This encodes CASSLGQGARLYEQYF.

The chain couples TRBV5-1 to TRBJ2-5, with TRBD2 identical over 7 bases. There are 15 residues in the CDR3. V lost 0 bases to trimming and J lost 0 bases; unmatched junction nucleotides: 2. In germline, CDR1 is SGHRS, CDR2 YFSETQ. The CDR3 loop reads CASSLVGRNQETQYF. CDR3 nucleotide sequence: TGCGCCAGCAGCTTGGTCGGGAGGAACCAAGAGACCCAGTACTTC.

The chain combines TRBV10-3 with TRBJ1-3, with 7 bases matching TRBD1. The CDR3 contains 15 residues. CDR1 is ENHRY, CDR2 SYGVKD, per germline. The V segment lost 5 bases and the J segment 1 base; nucleotides outside the gene matches: 5. The CDR3 loop reads CAISLGQASGNTIYF. CDR3 in DNA: TGTGCCATCAGTCTCGGACAGGCGTCTGGAAACACCATATATTTT.

The rearrangement uses TRBV14 and TRBJ2-1; the match to TRBD2 covers 10 bases. V shed 4 bases, J shed 0 bases, and the junction held 6 bases outside the gene matches. This CDR3 spans 17 amino acids. CDR1 and CDR2 (germline): SGHDN, FVKESK. CDR3 amino acids: CASSPLAGARSYNEQFF. The CDR3 nucleotides read TGTGCCAGCAGCCCCCTAGCGGGAGCTCGCTCCTACAATGAGCAGTTCTTC. Full variable domain (remainder filled in from reference TRBV14 and TRBJ2-1): EAGVTQFPSHSVIEKGQTVTLRCDPISGHDNLYWYRRVMGKEIKFLLHFVKESKQDESGMPNNRFLAERTGGTYSTLKVQPAELEDSGVYFCASSPLAGARSYNEQFFGPGTRLTVL.

The chain recombines TRBV27 with TRBJ2-5; TRBD2 aligns across 8 bases. The ends lost 9 bases at V and 0 bases at J; junction bases unmatched: 12. The V gene's germline CDR1 is MNHEY and CDR2 SMNVEV (reference sequence). The CDR3 contains 16 residues. The CDR3 nucleotides are TGTGCCAGGAAAAAAACTAGCGGAGGGTACCAAGAGACCCAGTACTTC. Protein product: CARKKTSGGYQETQYF.

The chain combines TRBV6-6 with TRBJ1-5; D is perhaps TRBD1 (6 bases). CDR1 is MNHNY and CDR2 is SVGAGI in the germline V gene (reference sequence). The CDR3 is made up of 14 amino acids. Trimming left V 5 bases short and J 4 bases short, with 12 bases between. In DNA form, the CDR3 reads TGTGCCAGCAGTCCCGGGACAAAAAATCAGCCCCAGCATTTT. It encodes CASSPGTKNQPQHF.

The V and J genes are TRBV19 and TRBJ2-5, with D tentatively TRBD2 (7 bases). The length of the CDR3 is 15 residues. V was clipped by 4 bases and J by 5 bases, with 17 bases between them. CDR1 and CDR2 (germline): LNHDA, SQIVND (reference sequence). The CDR3 DNA reads as TGTGCCAGTAGTACTCCGGAGGGGGGAGGGGAGACCCAGTACTTC. Translating it yields CASSTPEGGGETQYF.

The table lists this clone with a few counts. The chain links TRBV2 to TRBJ1-1; no clear D. CDR3 size: 15 residues. V lost 8 bases to trimming and J lost 3 bases, with 19 bases between them. In germline, CDR1 is SNHLY, CDR2 FYNNEI. This CDR3 reads CASHPSAERYTEAFF. CDR3 in DNA: TGTGCCAGCCATCCCTCCGCGGAAAGGTACACTGAAGCTTTCTTT.

The V gene is TRBV30, the J gene TRBJ2-5; D possibly corresponds to TRBD2 (7 bases). Germline assignment: CDR1 GTSNPN and CDR2 SVGIG (reference sequence). V lost 4 bases and J lost 5, with 14 bases in between. The CDR3 is 13 residues long. CDR3 bases: TGTGCCTGGATGAGGGGGGGTTCGGAGACCCAGTACTTC. Translated: CAWMRGGSETQYF.

The V gene is TRBV20-1, the J gene TRBJ1-5, with unresolved D. V was cut by 3 bases and J by 2 bases, with 14 bases left in between. Looked up from germline, CDR1 is DFQATT and CDR2 is SNEGSKA (reference sequence). The CDR3 covers 15 residues. The CDR3 DNA reads TGCAGTGCTAGTTCGCCAACCTATCGCAATCAGCCCCAGCATTTT. It codes for CSASSPTYRNQPQHF.

The rearrangement uses TRBV5-6 and TRBJ2-2; possibly TRBD2 for D (5 bases). This CDR3 contains 16 residues. CDR1 and CDR2 (germline): SGHDT, YYEEEE. V lost 1 base to trimming and J lost 6 bases, with 16 bases between them. The CDR3: CASSLRASRGAGELFF. The CDR3 coding sequence is TGTGCCAGCAGCTTGCGGGCCTCCCGGGGAGCCGGGGAGCTGTTTTTT.

J is TRBJ1-5 and V is TRBV18; 9 bases agree with TRBD1. V shed 4 bases, J shed 5 bases, and the junction held 6 bases outside the gene matches. The germline gives CDR1 KGHSH, CDR2 LQKENI. The CDR3 is 15 residues long. DNA of the CDR3: TGTGCCAGCTCACTTACAGGGGGCGCAGATCAGCCCCAGCATTTT. Amino acids: CASSLTGGADQPQHF.

The chain carries TRBV2 and TRBJ1-6; TRBD1 might be the D (5 bases). Between the trimmed V and J ends, which lost 4 bases and 0 bases, there was a span of 10 bases. The CDR3 is 16 amino acids. The V gene's germline CDR1 is SNHLY and CDR2 FYNNEI. The CDR3 reads CASSVTDSSYNSPLHF. DNA for the CDR3: TGTGCCAGCAGTGTGACAGATAGCTCCTATAATTCACCCCTCCACTTT. The entire variable domain, with the rest obtained from reference TRBV2 and TRBJ1-6, is as follows: EPEVTQTPSHQVTQMGQEVILRCVPISNHLYFYWYRQILGQKVEFLVSFYNNEISEKSEIFDDQFSVERPDGSNFTLKIRSTKLEDSAMYFCASSVTDSSYNSPLHFGNGTRLTVT.

The rearrangement links TRBV5-1 to TRBJ2-5; D unclear. The CDR3 is 11 residues long. V was pared by 5 bases and J by 5 bases, with 7 bases between. CDR1 is SGHRS, CDR2 YFSETQ, per germline. The CDR3 loop is CASRREETQYF. CDR3 bases: TGCGCCAGCAGGCGAGAGGAGACCCAGTACTTC.

The rearrangement joins TRBV27 to TRBJ2-5, with unresolved D. This CDR3 is built from 15 residues. The germline gives CDR1 MNHEY, CDR2 SMNVEV (reference sequence). Trimming cost V 0 bases and J 2 bases, with 10 bases left between them. The CDR3 region is CASSLSQMRQETQYF. CDR3 coding DNA: TGTGCCAGCAGTTTATCCCAGATGAGGCAAGAGACCCAGTACTTC.